Below are 19 T cell receptor beta chains sequenced from a single sample in a study of blood T cell repertoires in COVID-19. The repertoire was sequenced with immunoSEQ multiplex PCR; TCRdb's copy has only in-frame clones and lacks some. The sample gives 250,000 to 400,000 clones, over 85% of which show up once; 2% to 3% is in the top ten. Sequences were obtained from PBMCs or T cells enriched from blood (not recorded which). The source is a man aged 55 to 70 who had recovered from COVID-19.

The CDR3 region has the DNA TGTGCCAGCAGCCAAGGTGGACAGGGCTATGGCTACACCTTC. Translation: CASSQGGQGYGYTF. The V and J genes are TRBV7-2 and TRBJ1-2; 8 positions match TRBD1. The V gene's germline CDR1 is SGHTA and CDR2 FQGNSA. The CDR3 is made up of 14 amino acids. J lost 4 bases, V lost 5 bases, and 6 bases had no gene match. The full variable domain, its missing parts supplied by reference TRBV7-2 and TRBJ1-2, is GAGVSQSPSNKVTEKGKDVELRCDPISGHTALYWYRQSLGQGLEFLIYFQGNSAPDKSGLPSDRFSAERTGGSVSTLTIQRTQQEDSAVYLCASSQGGQGYGYTFGSGTRLTVV.

The V call is TRBV4-1, the J call TRBJ2-1, with 7 nucleotides matching TRBD1. Germline V gene lookup returns CDR1 MGHRA and CDR2 YSYEKL. V dropped 6 bases and J dropped 4; count of bases not matched to a gene: 15. This CDR3 contains 17 residues. The CDR3 reads CASREIKGDRKYNEQFF. Here the CDR3 DNA reads TGCGCCAGCAGAGAAATAAAGGGGGACAGAAAATACAATGAGCAGTTCTTC.

The chain couples TRBV7-9 to TRBJ1-5, with D possibly being TRBD1 (6 bases). The CDR3 spans 14 residues. Trimming cost V 4 bases and J 3 bases, with 10 bases left between them. Looked up from germline, CDR1 is SEHNR and CDR2 is FQNEAQ (reference sequence). The CDR3 DNA is TGTGCCAGCAGCTCACAGGGCACCAATCAGCCCCAGCATTTT. This translates into CASSSQGTNQPQHF.

This chain links TRBV11-2 with TRBJ1-2, with 7 nucleotides matching TRBD1. CDR1 and CDR2 (germline): SGHAT, FQNNGV. CDR3 size: 16 residues. Unmatched junction bases numbered 17, after V lost 5 bases and J lost 8 bases. The CDR3, as DNA: TGTGCCAGCAGCGCGGGACAGATCACTTTATCGGACGGCTACACCTTC. Amino acid sequence: CASSAGQITLSDGYTF.

The gene calls are TRBV5-1 and TRBJ2-7, with TRBD1 identical over 8 bases. V lost 4 bases and J lost 0; bases outside the gene matches: 6. Germline lookup yields CDR1 SGHRS and CDR2 YFSETQ. The CDR3 sequence is 15 residues long. CDR3 residues: CASSARDRSSYEQYF. The CDR3 nucleotides are TGCGCCAGCAGCGCTCGGGACAGGAGCTCCTACGAGCAGTACTTC. Variable domain in full (rest from reference TRBV5-1 and TRBJ2-7): KAGVTQTPRYLIKTRGQQVTLSCSPISGHRSVSWYQQTPGQGLQFLFEYFSETQRNKGNFPGRFSGRQFSNSRSEMNVSTLELGDSALYLCASSARDRSSYEQYFGPGTRLTVT.

This chain uses TRBV19 with TRBJ1-1; D might be TRBD1 (5 bases). Germline-derived CDR1 and CDR2 are LNHDA and SQIVND (reference sequence). The CDR3 covers 14 residues. V was trimmed by 5 bases and J by 7 bases, leaving 17 bases between them. CDR3 sequence reads: CASSGARATLEAFF. CDR3 sequence (DNA): TGTGCCAGTAGTGGGGCAAGGGCAACTCTTGAAGCTTTCTTT.

This chain connects TRBV10-3 to TRBJ2-3; 10 bases are a match to TRBD1. This CDR3 is built from 16 residues. The V gene's germline CDR1 is ENHRY and CDR2 SYGVKD. V was clipped by 6 bases and J by 4 bases; unmatched bases: 10. CDR3 in amino acids: CAISSQPGQGSDTQYF. CDR3 DNA sequence: TGTGCCATCAGCTCTCAACCGGGACAGGGGTCAGATACGCAGTATTTT.

CDR3 in amino acids: CASVFHEGAGTEAFF. CDR3 in DNA: TGTGCCAGCGTTTTCCACGAGGGGGCAGGAACTGAAGCTTTCTTT. The genes are TRBV2 and TRBJ1-1; 7 bases fit TRBD1. The CDR3 loop spans 15 amino acids. Trimming removed 8 bases from V and 5 bases from J; junction bases left unmatched: 14. The germline CDR1 and CDR2 sequences are SNHLY and FYNNEI.

This chain links TRBV11-2 with TRBJ2-7; D remains ambiguous. Deletions cut 2 bases from V and 5 bases from J, with 7 bases between. This CDR3 has 12 residues. Germline V gene sequence: CDR1 SGHAT, CDR2 FQNNGV. CDR3: CASSLIGHEQYF. The DNA for the CDR3 is TGTGCCAGCAGCTTAATTGGCCACGAGCAGTACTTC.

The chain couples TRBV27 to TRBJ1-5, with D possibly TRBD1 on 6 matching bases. Per the germline V gene, CDR1 is MNHEY and CDR2 is SMNVEV (reference sequence). V lost 1 base and J 0 bases, leaving 7 bases between the germline ends. The CDR3 runs 15 residues. The CDR3 protein is CASSLLGGSNQPQHF. The DNA for the CDR3 is TGTGCCAGCAGTTTATTAGGGGGTAGCAATCAGCCCCAGCATTTT.

The V call is TRBV3-1 (or the pseudogene TRBV3-2), the J call TRBJ2-4, with 9 bases that match TRBD1. J was trimmed by 6 bases and V by 8 bases; bases with no gene match: 5. The germline V gene encodes CDR1 LGHDT and CDR2 YNNKEL (reference sequence). The CDR3 has 13 residues. The DNA of the CDR3 is TGTGCCAGCGGACAGGGGACCCTAAACATTCAGTACTTC. Amino acids: CASGQGTLNIQYF.

The J gene is TRBJ2-7, the V gene TRBV5-4; 9 positions match TRBD1. Germline CDR1 is SGHNT and CDR2 is YYREEE (reference sequence). This CDR3 region has 14 residues. V shed 6 bases, J shed 4 bases, and the junction held 8 bases outside the gene matches. Here the CDR3 DNA reads TGTGCCAGCACTATGGGGGGACAGGGTTACGAGCAGTACTTC. Translated: CASTMGGQGYEQYF.

The chain has TRBV5-6 and TRBJ1-6; 7 bases map to TRBD1. There are 15 residues in the CDR3. The trim removed 4 bases at V and 6 bases at J, leaving 7 bases unmatched. Germline V gene data show CDR1 as SGHDT and CDR2 as YYEEEE. CDR3 residues: CASSRGGGGNSPLHF. The CDR3 bases are TGTGCCAGCAGCCGTGGAGGGGGCGGTAATTCACCCCTCCACTTT.

J is TRBJ2-3 and V is TRBV7-9, with 7 bases aligning to TRBD2. From germline, CDR1 is SEHNR and CDR2 FQNEAQ (reference sequence). The length of the CDR3 is 15 residues. V lost 5 bases, J lost 0 bases, and 5 bases stayed unmatched. The CDR3 spells CASSQGLGSTDTQYF. The CDR3 nucleotides read TGTGCCAGCAGCCAAGGACTAGGAAGCACAGATACGCAGTATTTT.

This chain connects TRBV29-1 to TRBJ1-2; TRBD1 might be the D (6 bases). The V gene lost 3 bases and the J gene lost 4 bases, with 15 bases spanning the gap. CDR3 length: 14 residues. From germline, CDR1 is SQVTM and CDR2 ANQGSEA. The CDR3 spells CSVDLIGGAYGYTF. DNA of the CDR3: TGCAGCGTTGACCTGATTGGGGGGGCCTATGGCTACACCTTC. Using reference TRBV29-1 and TRBJ1-2 for the parts outside the CDR3, the full variable domain is SAVISQKPSRDICQRGTSLTIQCQVDSQVTMMFWYRQQPGQSLTLIATANQGSEATYESGFVIDKFPISRPNLTFSTLTVSNMSPEDSSIYLCSVDLIGGAYGYTFGSGTRLTVV.

V gene TRBV6-5 combines with J gene TRBJ2-7; tentatively, D is TRBD1 (5 bases). The CDR3 consists of 12 residues. With 8 bases removed from V and 2 bases from J, the gap between germline ends came to 10 bases. The germline V gene encodes CDR1 MNHEY and CDR2 SVGAGI. The CDR3 spells CASRQQTYEQYF. The CDR3 coding sequence is TGTGCCAGCCGACAGCAGACCTACGAGCAGTACTTC.

The V and J genes are TRBV6-4 and TRBJ2-1; 8 nucleotides agree with TRBD2. V lost 3 bases and J lost 0; bases outside the gene matches: 4. The CDR3 runs 16 residues. Germline CDR1 MRHNA, CDR2 SNTAGT. CDR3 residues: CASSEQRESSYNEQFF. The CDR3 coding sequence is TGTGCCAGCAGTGAGCAGCGGGAGAGCTCCTACAATGAGCAGTTCTTC.

The chain combines TRBV5-6 with TRBJ2-5, with a tentative D call TRBD2 (6 bases). V lost 0 bases and J lost 1, with 10 bases in between. Per germline, CDR1 SGHDT and CDR2 YYEEEE. The CDR3 runs to 15 residues. The DNA for the CDR3 is TGTGCCAGCAGCTTGGTCAGGGACTCCCAAGAGACCCAGTACTTC. Its translation: CASSLVRDSQETQYF.

V and J are TRBV24-1 and TRBJ1-1, with 7 bases that match TRBD1. Looked up from germline, CDR1 is KGHDR and CDR2 is SFDVKD. J was trimmed by 4 bases and V by 3 bases; bases with no gene match: 10. This CDR3 is 16 amino acids long. The CDR3 DNA is TGTGCCACCAGTGATGAGGGGGCACCTGGGAGCACTGAAGCTTTCTTT. Its protein product is CATSDEGAPGSTEAFF.